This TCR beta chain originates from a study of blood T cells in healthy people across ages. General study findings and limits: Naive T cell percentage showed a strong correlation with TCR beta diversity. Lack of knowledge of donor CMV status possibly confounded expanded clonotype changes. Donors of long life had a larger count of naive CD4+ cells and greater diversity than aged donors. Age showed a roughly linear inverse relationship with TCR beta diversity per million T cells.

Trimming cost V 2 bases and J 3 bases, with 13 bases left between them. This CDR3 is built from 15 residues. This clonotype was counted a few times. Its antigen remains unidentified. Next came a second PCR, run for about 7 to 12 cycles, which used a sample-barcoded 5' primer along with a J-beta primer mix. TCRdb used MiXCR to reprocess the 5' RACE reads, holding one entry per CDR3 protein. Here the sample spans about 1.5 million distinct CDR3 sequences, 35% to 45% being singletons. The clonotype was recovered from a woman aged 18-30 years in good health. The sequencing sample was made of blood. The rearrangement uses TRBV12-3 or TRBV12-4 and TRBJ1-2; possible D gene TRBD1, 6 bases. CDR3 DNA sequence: TGTGCCAGCAGTTTATGGGAGGGGGAGGACTATGGCTACACCTTC. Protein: CASSLWEGEDYGYTF.